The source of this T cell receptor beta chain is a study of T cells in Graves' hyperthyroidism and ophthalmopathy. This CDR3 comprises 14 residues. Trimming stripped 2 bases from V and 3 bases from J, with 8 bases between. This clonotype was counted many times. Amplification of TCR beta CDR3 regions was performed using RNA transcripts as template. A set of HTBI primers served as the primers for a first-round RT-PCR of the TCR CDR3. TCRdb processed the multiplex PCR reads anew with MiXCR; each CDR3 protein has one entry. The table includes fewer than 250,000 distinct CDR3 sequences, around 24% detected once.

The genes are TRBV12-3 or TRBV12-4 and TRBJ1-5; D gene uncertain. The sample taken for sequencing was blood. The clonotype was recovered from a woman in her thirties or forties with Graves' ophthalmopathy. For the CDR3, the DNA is TGTGCCAGCAGTTTATCCAGGCTCAATCAGCCCCAGCATTTT. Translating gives CASSLSRLNQPQHF.